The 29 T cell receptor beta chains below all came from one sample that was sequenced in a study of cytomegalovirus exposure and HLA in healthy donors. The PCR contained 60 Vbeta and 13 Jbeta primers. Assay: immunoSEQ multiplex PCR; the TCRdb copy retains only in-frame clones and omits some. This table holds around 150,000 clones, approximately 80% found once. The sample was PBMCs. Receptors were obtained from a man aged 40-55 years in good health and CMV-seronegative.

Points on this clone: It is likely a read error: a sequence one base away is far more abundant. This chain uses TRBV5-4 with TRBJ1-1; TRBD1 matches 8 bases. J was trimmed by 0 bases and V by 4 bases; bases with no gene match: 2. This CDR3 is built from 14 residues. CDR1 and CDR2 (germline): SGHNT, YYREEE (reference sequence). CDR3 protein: CASSPGQVNTEAFF. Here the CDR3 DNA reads TGTGCCAGCAGCCCGGGACAGGTGAACACTGAAGCTTTCTTT.

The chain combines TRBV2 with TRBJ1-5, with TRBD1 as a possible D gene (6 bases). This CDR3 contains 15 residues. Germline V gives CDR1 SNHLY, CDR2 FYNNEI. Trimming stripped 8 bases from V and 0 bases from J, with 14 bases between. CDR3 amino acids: CASRSGTTSNQPQHF. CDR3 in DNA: TGTGCCAGCCGTTCCGGGACAACTAGCAATCAGCCCCAGCATTTT.

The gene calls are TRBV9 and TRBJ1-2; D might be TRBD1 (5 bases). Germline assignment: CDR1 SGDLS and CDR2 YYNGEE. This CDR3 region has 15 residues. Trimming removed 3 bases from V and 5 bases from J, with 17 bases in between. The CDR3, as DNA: TGTGCCAGCAGCGACGACAGTGGGCTTCGGTATGGCTACACCTTC. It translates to CASSDDSGLRYGYTF.

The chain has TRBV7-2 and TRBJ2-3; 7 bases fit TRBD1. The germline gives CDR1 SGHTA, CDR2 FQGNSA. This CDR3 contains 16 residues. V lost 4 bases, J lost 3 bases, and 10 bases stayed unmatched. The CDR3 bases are TGTGCCAGCAGCTCAGGGCAGGGCAGGGGGACAGATACGCAGTATTTT. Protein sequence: CASSSGQGRGTDTQYF. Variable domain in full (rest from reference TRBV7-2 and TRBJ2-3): GAGVSQSPSNKVTEKGKDVELRCDPISGHTALYWYRQSLGQGLEFLIYFQGNSAPDKSGLPSDRFSAERTGGSVSTLTIQRTQQEDSAVYLCASSSGQGRGTDTQYFGPGTRLTVL.

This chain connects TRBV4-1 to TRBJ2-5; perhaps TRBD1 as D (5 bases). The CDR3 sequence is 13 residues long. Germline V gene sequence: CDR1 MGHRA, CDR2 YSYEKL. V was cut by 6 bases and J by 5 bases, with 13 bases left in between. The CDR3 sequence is CASSLFAGETQYF. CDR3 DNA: TGCGCCAGCAGTCTATTTGCAGGGGAGACCCAGTACTTC.

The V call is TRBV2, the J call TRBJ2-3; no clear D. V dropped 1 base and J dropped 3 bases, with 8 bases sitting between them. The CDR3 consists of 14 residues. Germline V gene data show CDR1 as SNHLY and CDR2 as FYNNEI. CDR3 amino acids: CASSEGLETDTQYF. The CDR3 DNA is TGTGCCAGCAGTGAAGGGTTAGAGACAGATACGCAGTATTTT.

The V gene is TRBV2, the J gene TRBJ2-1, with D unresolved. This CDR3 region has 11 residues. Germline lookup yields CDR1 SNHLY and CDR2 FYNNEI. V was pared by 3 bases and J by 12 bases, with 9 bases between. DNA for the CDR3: TGTGCCAGCAGTGAGGCGACTCGGCAGTTCTTC. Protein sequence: CASSEATRQFF.

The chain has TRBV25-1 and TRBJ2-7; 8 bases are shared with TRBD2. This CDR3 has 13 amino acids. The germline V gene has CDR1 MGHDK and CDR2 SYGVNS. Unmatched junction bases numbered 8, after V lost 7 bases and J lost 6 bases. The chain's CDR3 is CASTLGLAREQYF. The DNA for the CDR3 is TGTGCCAGCACTCTAGGACTAGCTCGCGAGCAGTACTTC.

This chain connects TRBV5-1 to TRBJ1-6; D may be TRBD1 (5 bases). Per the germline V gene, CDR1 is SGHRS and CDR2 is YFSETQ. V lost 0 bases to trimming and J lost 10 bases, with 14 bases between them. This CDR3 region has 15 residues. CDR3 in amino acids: CASSLDPGMGSPLHF. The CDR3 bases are TGCGCCAGCAGCTTGGACCCAGGGATGGGCTCACCCCTCCACTTT.

CDR3 coding DNA: TGTGCCAGCAGCGTAGGGAACAGGGGGGGCACTGAAGCTTTCTTT. Protein sequence: CASSVGNRGGTEAFF. V usage is TRBV9 and J usage is TRBJ1-1; 8 nucleotides match TRBD1. CDR1 and CDR2 (germline): SGDLS, YYNGEE. The CDR3 extends over 15 amino acids. Trimming removed 0 bases from V and 4 bases from J; junction bases left unmatched: 5.

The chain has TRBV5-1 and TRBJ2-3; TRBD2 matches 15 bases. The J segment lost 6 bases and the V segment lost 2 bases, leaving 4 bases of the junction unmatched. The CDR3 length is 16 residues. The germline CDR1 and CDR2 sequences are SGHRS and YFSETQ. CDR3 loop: CASSLGLAGGLDTQYF. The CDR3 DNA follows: TGCGCCAGCAGCTTAGGACTAGCGGGGGGGCTGGATACGCAGTATTTT. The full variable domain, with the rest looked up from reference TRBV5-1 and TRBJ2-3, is KAGVTQTPRYLIKTRGQQVTLSCSPISGHRSVSWYQQTPGQGLQFLFEYFSETQRNKGNFPGRFSGRQFSNSRSEMNVSTLELGDSALYLCASSLGLAGGLDTQYFGPGTRLTVL.

CDR3 coding DNA: TGTGCCAGCAGCTTAGCGGGACTAGCGGGGGTTTATGAGCAGTTCTTC. It specifies CASSLAGLAGVYEQFF. This chain links TRBV13 with TRBJ2-1; 14 nucleotides align to TRBD2. Per germline, CDR1 PRHDT and CDR2 FYEKMQ (reference sequence). The V segment lost 1 base and the J segment 8 bases; nucleotides outside the gene matches: 4. The CDR3 is made up of 16 amino acids.

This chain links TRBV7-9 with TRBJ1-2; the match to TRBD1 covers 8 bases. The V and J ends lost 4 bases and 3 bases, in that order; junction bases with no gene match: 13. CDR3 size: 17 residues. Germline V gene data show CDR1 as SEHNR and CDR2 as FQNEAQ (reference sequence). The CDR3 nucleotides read TGTGCCAGCAGCTCCCCCGTCCCGAGACAGGGGTACTATGGCTACACCTTC. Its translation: CASSSPVPRQGYYGYTF.

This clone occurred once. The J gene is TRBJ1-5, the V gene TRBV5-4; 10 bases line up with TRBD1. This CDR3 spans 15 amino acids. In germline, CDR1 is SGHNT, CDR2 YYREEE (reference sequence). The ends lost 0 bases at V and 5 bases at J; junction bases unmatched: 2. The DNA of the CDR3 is TGTGCCAGCAGCTTGGGAGGGACAGGGGATCAGCCCCAGCATTTT. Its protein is CASSLGGTGDQPQHF.

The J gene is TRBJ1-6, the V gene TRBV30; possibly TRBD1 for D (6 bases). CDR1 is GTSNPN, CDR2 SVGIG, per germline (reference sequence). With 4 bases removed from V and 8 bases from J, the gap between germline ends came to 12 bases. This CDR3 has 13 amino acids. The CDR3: CAWTGQYDSPLHF. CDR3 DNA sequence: TGTGCCTGGACGGGACAATACGATTCACCCCTCCACTTT.

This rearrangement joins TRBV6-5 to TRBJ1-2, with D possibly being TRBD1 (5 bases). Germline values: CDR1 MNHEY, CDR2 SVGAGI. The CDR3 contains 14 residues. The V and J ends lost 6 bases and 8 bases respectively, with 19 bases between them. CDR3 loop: CASSYLGREGGYTF. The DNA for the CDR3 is TGTGCCAGCAGCTATCTTGGACGGGAGGGGGGCTACACCTTC.

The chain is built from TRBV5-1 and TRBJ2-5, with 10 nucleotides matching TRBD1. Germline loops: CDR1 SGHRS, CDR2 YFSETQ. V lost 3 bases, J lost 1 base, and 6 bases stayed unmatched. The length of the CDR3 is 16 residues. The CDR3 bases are TGCGCCAGCAGCTACATCCGGGACAGGGGCCAAGAGACCCAGTACTTC. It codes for CASSYIRDRGQETQYF. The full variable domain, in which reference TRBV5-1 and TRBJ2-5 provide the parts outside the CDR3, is KAGVTQTPRYLIKTRGQQVTLSCSPISGHRSVSWYQQTPGQGLQFLFEYFSETQRNKGNFPGRFSGRQFSNSRSEMNVSTLELGDSALYLCASSYIRDRGQETQYFGPGTRLLVL.

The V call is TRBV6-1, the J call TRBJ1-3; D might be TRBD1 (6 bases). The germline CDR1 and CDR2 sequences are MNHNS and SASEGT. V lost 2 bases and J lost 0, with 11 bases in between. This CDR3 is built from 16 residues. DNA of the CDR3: TGTGCCAGCAGTGAAAGGGGAGGGGGCTCTGGAAACACCATATATTTT. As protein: CASSERGGGSGNTIYF.

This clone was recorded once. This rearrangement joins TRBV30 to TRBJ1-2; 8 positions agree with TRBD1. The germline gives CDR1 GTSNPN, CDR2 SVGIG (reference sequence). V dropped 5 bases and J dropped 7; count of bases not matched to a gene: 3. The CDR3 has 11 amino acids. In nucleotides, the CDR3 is TGTGCCTGGGACAGGGGAGGTGGCTACACCTTC. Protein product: CAWDRGGGYTF.

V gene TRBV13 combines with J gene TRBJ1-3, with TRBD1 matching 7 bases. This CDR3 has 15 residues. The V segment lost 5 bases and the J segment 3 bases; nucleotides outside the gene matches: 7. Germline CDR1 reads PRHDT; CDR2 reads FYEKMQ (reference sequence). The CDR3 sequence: CASSPGQAGGNTIYF. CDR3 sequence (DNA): TGTGCCAGCAGCCCTGGACAGGCTGGTGGAAACACCATATATTTT. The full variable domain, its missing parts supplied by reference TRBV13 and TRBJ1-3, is AAGVIQSPRHLIKEKRETATLKCYPIPRHDTVYWYQQGPGQDPQFLISFYEKMQSDKGSIPDRFSAQQFSDYHSELNMSSLELGDSALYFCASSPGQAGGNTIYFGEGSWLTVV.

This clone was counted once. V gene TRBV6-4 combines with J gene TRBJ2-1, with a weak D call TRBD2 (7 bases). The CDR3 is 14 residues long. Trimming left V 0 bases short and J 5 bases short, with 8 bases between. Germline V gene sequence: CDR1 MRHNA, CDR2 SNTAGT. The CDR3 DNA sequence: TGTGCCAGCAGTGACTCGGGGGGGCACAATGAGCAGTTCTTC. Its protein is CASSDSGGHNEQFF.

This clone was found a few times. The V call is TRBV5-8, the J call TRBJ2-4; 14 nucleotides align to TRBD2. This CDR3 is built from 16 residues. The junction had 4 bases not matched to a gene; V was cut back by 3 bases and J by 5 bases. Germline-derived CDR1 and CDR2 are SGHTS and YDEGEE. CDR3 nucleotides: TGTGCCAGCAGCTCCGGGACTAGCGGGGGAGAAAACATTCAGTACTTC. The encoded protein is CASSSGTSGGENIQYF.

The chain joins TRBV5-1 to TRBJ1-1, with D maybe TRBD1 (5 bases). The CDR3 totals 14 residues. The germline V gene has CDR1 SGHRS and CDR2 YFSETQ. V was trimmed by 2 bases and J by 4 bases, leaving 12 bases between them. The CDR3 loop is CASSFLQGTTEAFF. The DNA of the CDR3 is TGCGCCAGCAGCTTCCTTCAGGGTACCACTGAAGCTTTCTTT.

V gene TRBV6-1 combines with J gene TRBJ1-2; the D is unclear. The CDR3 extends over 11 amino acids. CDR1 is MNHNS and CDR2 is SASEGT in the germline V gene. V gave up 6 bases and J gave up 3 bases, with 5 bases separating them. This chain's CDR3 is CASRQYYGYTF. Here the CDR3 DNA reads TGTGCCAGCAGACAGTACTATGGCTACACCTTC.

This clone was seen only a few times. For the CDR3, the DNA is TGTGCCAGCAGTGAATCGCGGGGGTTCACAGATACGCAGTATTTT. The encoded protein is CASSESRGFTDTQYF. The rearrangement uses TRBV25-1 and TRBJ2-3; 7 bases line up with TRBD2. The CDR3 contains 15 residues. Germline-derived CDR1 and CDR2 are MGHDK and SYGVNS. V lost 1 base and J lost 2; bases outside the gene matches: 3.

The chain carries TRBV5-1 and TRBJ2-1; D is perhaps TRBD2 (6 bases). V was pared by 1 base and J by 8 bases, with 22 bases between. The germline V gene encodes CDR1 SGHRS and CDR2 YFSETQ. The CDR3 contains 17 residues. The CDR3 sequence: CASSLFGTSTPNDEQFF. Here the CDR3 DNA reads TGCGCCAGCAGCTTGTTTGGGACTTCGACCCCAAACGATGAGCAGTTCTTC.

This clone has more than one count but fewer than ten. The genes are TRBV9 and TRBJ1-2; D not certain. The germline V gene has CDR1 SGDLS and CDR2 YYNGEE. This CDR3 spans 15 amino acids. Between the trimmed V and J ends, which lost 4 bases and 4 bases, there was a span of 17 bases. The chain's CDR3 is CASSHNLPGSYGYTF. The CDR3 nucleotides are TGTGCCAGCAGCCATAACCTTCCGGGTTCCTATGGCTACACCTTC.

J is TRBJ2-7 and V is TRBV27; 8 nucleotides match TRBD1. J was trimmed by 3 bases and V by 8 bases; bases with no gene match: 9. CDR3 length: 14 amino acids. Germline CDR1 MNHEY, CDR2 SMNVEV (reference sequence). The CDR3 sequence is CASSNGTGRYEQYF. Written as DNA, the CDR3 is TGTGCCAGCTCGAACGGGACAGGCCGCTACGAGCAGTACTTC.

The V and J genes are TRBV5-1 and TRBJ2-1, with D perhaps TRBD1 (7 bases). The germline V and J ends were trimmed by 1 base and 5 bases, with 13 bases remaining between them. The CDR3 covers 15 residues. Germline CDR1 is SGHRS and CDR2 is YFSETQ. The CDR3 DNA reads TGCGCCAGCAGCTTGCTCAGGGGGGTCCACAATGAGCAGTTCTTC. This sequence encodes CASSLLRGVHNEQFF.